Presented here are 8 T cell receptor beta chains from one specimen sequenced in a study of blood T cell repertoires in COVID-19. The data were produced by immunoSEQ multiplex PCR, yet TCRdb's version contains in-frame clones alone and is incomplete. The data show about 210,000 clones, around 81% seen once. Sequencing was carried out using PBMCs or T cells enriched from blood (not recorded which). The receptors originated from a woman aged 45-59 years with acute COVID-19.

This chain links TRBV11-2 with TRBJ2-3; TRBD2 matches 8 bases. This CDR3 region has 15 residues. V lost 4 bases, J lost 4 bases, and 7 bases stayed unmatched. Germline loops: CDR1 SGHAT, CDR2 FQNNGV. As DNA, the CDR3 is TGTGCCAGCAGCTCCGGACTAGCTAATGCAGATACGCAGTATTTT. Translating it yields CASSSGLANADTQYF.

J is TRBJ1-2 and V is TRBV7-2, with D unresolved. The CDR3 totals 14 residues. CDR1 SGHTA and CDR2 FQGNSA come from the germline V gene. V lost 10 bases and J lost 4, with 19 bases in between. The CDR3 sequence is CAIRMTPAGYGYTF. In DNA, the CDR3 is TGTGCCATTAGGATGACACCCGCCGGCTATGGCTACACCTTC.

The V call is TRBV3-1 (or the pseudogene TRBV3-2), the J call TRBJ1-4; tentatively, D is TRBD1 (6 bases). The CDR3 is 14 residues long. Germline lookup yields CDR1 LGHDT and CDR2 YNNKEL (reference sequence). The V and J ends lost 3 bases and 8 bases respectively, with 13 bases between them. Written as DNA, the CDR3 is TGTGCCAGCAGCCAGCAAAGGACAGTAGAAAAACTGTTTTTT. Translation gives CASSQQRTVEKLFF.

J is TRBJ2-5 and V is TRBV18; 11 bases match TRBD2. CDR1 KGHSH and CDR2 LQKENI come from the germline V gene. The CDR3 is made up of 16 amino acids. Germline trimming cut 5 bases from V and 2 bases from J; bases unmatched to any gene: 7. The CDR3 DNA follows: TGTGCCAGCTCAGCCCTAGCGGGGGGCCAACAAGAGACCCAGTACTTC. Protein product: CASSALAGGQQETQYF.

J is TRBJ2-2 and V is TRBV27; TRBD2 agrees at 11 bases. The trim removed 2 bases at V and 4 bases at J, leaving 6 bases unmatched. The length of the CDR3 is 17 residues. CDR1 is MNHEY and CDR2 is SMNVEV in the germline V gene (reference sequence). The CDR3 DNA follows: TGTGCCAGCAGTTTACCCATAGCGGGAGGGGGCACCGGGGAGCTGTTTTTT. Residues: CASSLPIAGGGTGELFF.

The chain links TRBV7-2 to TRBJ2-5; D may be TRBD1 (5 bases). Germline V gene lookup returns CDR1 SGHTA and CDR2 FQGNSA. The germline V and J ends were trimmed by 5 bases and 5 bases, with 18 bases remaining between them. This CDR3 is 15 amino acids long. CDR3: CASSPHRGSTETQYF. The CDR3 nucleotides read TGTGCCAGCAGCCCCCATAGGGGAAGTACCGAGACCCAGTACTTC.

This clone was detected a few times. The chain couples TRBV7-9 to TRBJ1-4; D is possibly TRBD1 (5 bases). CDR3 size: 15 residues. Germline V gene lookup returns CDR1 SEHNR and CDR2 FQNEAQ (reference sequence). V was trimmed by 0 bases and J by 6 bases, leaving 11 bases between them. In DNA form, the CDR3 reads TGTGCCAGCAGCTTAGCGGAGACAGCTCATGAAAAACTGTTTTTT. Translation gives CASSLAETAHEKLFF.

The chain links TRBV10-3 to TRBJ2-5; weak D call: TRBD1 (6 bases). Germline-derived CDR1 and CDR2 are ENHRY and SYGVKD. V lost 3 bases and J lost 2, with 16 bases in between. The CDR3 spans 16 residues. The CDR3 bases are TGTGCCATCAGTGAAGAAGCAACAGGGCTACAAGAGACCCAGTACTTC. Its translation is CAISEEATGLQETQYF.